The 20 T cell receptor beta chains given below trace back to one sample, sequenced in a study of T cell repertoires in cytomegalovirus infection. Each CDR3 protein is one row after TCRdb ran MiXCR on the reads. The sample has some 450,000 distinct CDR3 sequences; approximately 31% are singletons. Specimen: PBMCs. These receptors all stem from a human donor in good health (CMV status not recorded). Some clones in this sample may be carry-over from other donors' samples.

This chain joins TRBV7-8 and TRBJ1-3; D gene uncertain. The germline V gene has CDR1 SGHVS and CDR2 FQNEAQ. V dropped 1 base and J dropped 0 bases, with 19 bases sitting between them. The CDR3 loop spans 19 amino acids. The CDR3 DNA is TGTGCCAGCAGCTTAGTTGTTGCTAGTCGGATCAGCTCTGGAAACACCATATATTTT. Its translation: CASSLVVASRISSGNTIYF. The full variable domain, its missing parts supplied by reference TRBV7-8 and TRBJ1-3, is GAGVSQSPRYKVAKRGQDVALRCDPISGHVSLFWYQQALGQGPEFLTYFQNEAQLDKSGLPSDRFFAERPEGSVSTLKIQRTQQEDSAVYLCASSLVVASRISSGNTIYFGEGSWLTVV.

The chain is built from TRBV20-1 and TRBJ2-1; TRBD2 agrees at 9 bases. Trimming cost V 5 bases and J 4 bases; bases outside gene matches: 6. Germline loops: CDR1 DFQATT, CDR2 SNEGSKA (reference sequence). The CDR3 sequence is 14 residues long. CDR3 nucleotides: TGCAGTGCTTCGGAGGCGGGGGGGTACAATGAGCAGTTCTTC. Protein product: CSASEAGGYNEQFF.

The sample holds a few counts of this clonotype. The chain links TRBV28 to TRBJ2-3; unclear D gene. The CDR3 length is 16 residues. The V end lost 0 bases, the J end lost 2 bases, and 12 bases lay between the germline ends. Germline V gives CDR1 MDHEN, CDR2 SYDVKM. For the CDR3, the DNA is TGTGCCAGCAGTTTATGGGACCTAAAAACCACAGATACGCAGTATTTT. This gives the protein CASSLWDLKTTDTQYF.

Written as DNA, the CDR3 is TGTGCCAGCAGGACAGGGGTGGGCACTGAAGCTTTCTTT. Its translation: CASRTGVGTEAFF. The genes are TRBV27 and TRBJ1-1, with TRBD1 identical over 8 bases. Looked up from germline, CDR1 is MNHEY and CDR2 is SMNVEV (reference sequence). V was clipped by 6 bases and J by 4 bases; unmatched bases: 4. The CDR3 runs to 13 residues.

In its sample, this clonotype was seen many times. This chain uses TRBV6-2 or TRBV6-3 with TRBJ2-4; D may match TRBD1 or TRBD2 (5 bases each). Between the trimmed V and J ends, which lost 5 bases and 4 bases, there was a span of 12 bases. Per the germline V gene, CDR1 is MNHEY and CDR2 is SVGEGT. The CDR3 totals 14 residues. This chain's CDR3 is CASSPSGRKNIQYF. CDR3 coding DNA: TGTGCCAGCAGTCCGTCGGGACGGAAAAACATTCAGTACTTC.

This clonotype has a handful of counts. The chain uses TRBV2 and TRBJ2-1, with TRBD2 matching 7 bases. Germline CDR1 SNHLY, CDR2 FYNNEI. With V trimmed by 6 bases and J by 0 bases, 8 bases remained unmatched. There are 16 residues in the CDR3. The CDR3 bases are TGTGCCAGCAGCAAGACTAGCCGGAGCTCCTACAATGAGCAGTTCTTC. Protein: CASSKTSRSSYNEQFF.

The chain combines TRBV14 with TRBJ1-2; D call uncertain. The CDR3 is made up of 13 amino acids. Between the trimmed V and J ends, which lost 1 base and 3 bases, there was a span of 6 bases. The germline V gene has CDR1 SGHDN and CDR2 FVKESK. Here the CDR3 reads CASSQVPDYGYTF. CDR3 nucleotide sequence: TGTGCCAGCAGCCAAGTCCCAGACTATGGCTACACCTTC.

This clonotype was counted a single time. The chain has TRBV18 and TRBJ1-4; D may be TRBD1 (6 bases). The CDR3 contains 17 residues. The germline V and J ends were trimmed by 5 bases and 3 bases, with 19 bases remaining between them. Looked up from germline, CDR1 is KGHSH and CDR2 is LQKENI. The CDR3 spells CASSGSGTLASNEKLFF. The CDR3 DNA follows: TGTGCCAGCTCAGGCTCCGGGACACTCGCATCTAATGAAAAACTGTTTTTT.

The J gene is TRBJ2-2, the V gene TRBV4-2; unclear D gene. CDR1 LGHNA and CDR2 YNFKEQ come from the germline V gene. The CDR3 has 17 residues. V lost 1 base, J lost 2 bases, and 14 bases lay in between. The CDR3 is CASSQVGGLSNTGELFF. CDR3 coding DNA: TGTGCCAGCAGCCAAGTTGGCGGATTAAGTAACACCGGGGAGCTGTTTTTT.

The rearrangement joins TRBV14 to TRBJ2-7; D remains ambiguous. The length of the CDR3 is 15 residues. The germline V gene has CDR1 SGHDN and CDR2 FVKESK. The V end was cut by 0 bases, the J end by 2 bases, with 11 bases between. CDR3 nucleotide sequence: TGTGCCAGCAGCCAAGATATTAACGGCCCCTACGAGCAGTACTTC. It is translated as CASSQDINGPYEQYF.

This chain uses TRBV27 with TRBJ2-1; D ambiguous. Germline CDR1 reads MNHEY; CDR2 reads SMNVEV (reference sequence). Trimming removed 5 bases from V and 9 bases from J, with 11 bases in between. The CDR3 runs to 12 residues. The DNA for the CDR3 is TGTGCCAGCAGTGCGAGTTGGGGTGAGCAGTTCTTC. It codes for CASSASWGEQFF.

The V gene is TRBV28, the J gene TRBJ2-5, with a weak D call TRBD1 (5 bases). The germline V gene has CDR1 MDHEN and CDR2 SYDVKM. CDR3 length: 14 residues. Deletions cut 5 bases from V and 5 bases from J, with 15 bases between. As DNA, the CDR3 is TGTGCCAGCAGTGCTCCTAGGGGCGCTGAGACCCAGTACTTC. It encodes CASSAPRGAETQYF.

This sequence joins TRBV2 and TRBJ1-5, with 11 bases aligning to TRBD1. This CDR3 has 16 amino acids. V shed 6 bases and J 1 base; nucleotides not matched to a gene: 5. In germline, CDR1 is SNHLY, CDR2 FYNNEI. The CDR3 reads CASRPGQGASNQPQHF. The CDR3 coding sequence is TGTGCCAGCAGACCCGGACAGGGGGCGAGCAATCAGCCCCAGCATTTT.

This chain links TRBV7-9 with TRBJ1-2; D gene unclear. CDR1 SEHNR and CDR2 FQNEAQ come from the germline V gene (reference sequence). V was shortened by 1 base and J by 8 bases, with 11 bases between the two germline ends. The CDR3 is made up of 13 amino acids. CDR3 coding DNA: TGTGCCAGCAGCTTAGTTCCAGAATGGGGCTACACCTTC. As protein: CASSLVPEWGYTF.

This clonotype was observed many times. The chain combines TRBV2 with TRBJ2-2, with unresolved D. V shed 0 bases and J shed 5 bases, with 10 bases lying between them. Germline V gene data show CDR1 as SNHLY and CDR2 as FYNNEI. There are 15 residues in the CDR3. CDR3 sequence reads: CASSEALARTGELFF. For the CDR3, the DNA is TGTGCCAGCAGTGAAGCGCTTGCGAGGACCGGGGAGCTGTTTTTT.

The V and J genes are TRBV19 and TRBJ1-4; no definite D call. The CDR3 has 17 residues. Per the germline V gene, CDR1 is LNHDA and CDR2 is SQIVND (reference sequence). V was shortened by 0 bases and J by 0 bases, with 11 bases between the two germline ends. CDR3 coding DNA: TGTGCCAGTAGTATAGATATCCCAGCTGCAACTAATGAAAAACTGTTTTTT. Translation gives CASSIDIPAATNEKLFF.

The CDR3 region is CSAGTSGGKDEQFF. CDR3 DNA: TGCAGTGCTGGGACTAGCGGGGGGAAGGATGAGCAGTTCTTC. J is TRBJ2-1 and V is TRBV20-1, with TRBD2 matching 15 bases. The CDR3 contains 14 residues. CDR1 is DFQATT, CDR2 SNEGSKA, per germline (reference sequence). V dropped 5 bases and J dropped 8; count of bases not matched to a gene: 4.

The gene calls are TRBV5-1 and TRBJ1-1; the D gene is possibly TRBD1 (6 bases). The CDR3 runs 14 residues. Germline V lookup: CDR1 SGHRS, CDR2 YFSETQ. Trimming shortened V by 4 bases and J by 5 bases, and 15 bases separated the two germline ends. Here the CDR3 DNA reads TGCGCCAGCAGCCTTACCACGGGGGCTACTGAAGCTTTCTTT. Encoded protein: CASSLTTGATEAFF.

The table lists this clonotype with many counts. The chain employs TRBV7-8 and TRBJ1-1; D is undetermined. The CDR3 totals 13 residues. The V gene lost 2 bases and the J gene lost 1 base, with 5 bases spanning the gap. CDR1 SGHVS and CDR2 FQNEAQ come from the germline V gene. CDR3 DNA sequence: TGTGCCAGCAGCTTAAAAGCGAACACTGAAGCTTTCTTT. This gives the protein CASSLKANTEAFF.

This clonotype showed up just a few times. The chain links TRBV6-2 or TRBV6-3 to TRBJ2-1; 10 bases align to TRBD1. Germline trimming cut 6 bases from V and 2 bases from J; bases unmatched to any gene: 4. There are 15 residues in the CDR3. The V gene's germline CDR1 is MNHEY and CDR2 SVGEGT. CDR3 in amino acids: CASRVTGGAYNEQFF. The DNA of the CDR3 is TGTGCCAGCAGGGTGACAGGGGGCGCCTACAATGAGCAGTTCTTC.